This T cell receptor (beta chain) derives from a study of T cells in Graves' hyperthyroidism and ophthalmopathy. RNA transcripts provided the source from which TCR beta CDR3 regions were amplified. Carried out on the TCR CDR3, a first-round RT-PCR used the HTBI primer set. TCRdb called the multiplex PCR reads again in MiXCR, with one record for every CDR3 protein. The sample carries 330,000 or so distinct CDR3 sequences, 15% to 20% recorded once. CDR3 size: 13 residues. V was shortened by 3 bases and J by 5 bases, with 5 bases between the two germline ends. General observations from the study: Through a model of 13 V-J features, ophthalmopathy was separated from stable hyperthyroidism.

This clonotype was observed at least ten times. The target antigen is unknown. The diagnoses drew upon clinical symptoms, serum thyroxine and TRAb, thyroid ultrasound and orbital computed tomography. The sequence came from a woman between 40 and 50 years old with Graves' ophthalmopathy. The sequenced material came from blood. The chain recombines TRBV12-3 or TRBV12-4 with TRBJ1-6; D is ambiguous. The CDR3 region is CASSFRDNSPLHF. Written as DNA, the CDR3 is TGTGCCAGCAGTTTCCGGGATAATTCACCCCTCCACTTT.